The 9 T cell receptor beta chains in this list originate from one sample, sequenced in a study of beta chain features in type 1 diabetes. Findings of the study overall: There was a moderate but significant shortening of TCRB CDR3s in all four CD4+ subsets of Type 1 diabetes patients.

The antigens these receptors bind are not known. Expressed TCRB transcripts were sequenced because the entire RNA isolate underwent reverse transcription. The protocol was immunoSEQ multiplex PCR, while the TCRdb copy is restricted to in-frame clones and leaves out a portion. Altogether hundreds of thousands of clones are present, around an eighth being singletons, with the ten largest covering approximately 0.022%. The material sequenced was naive CD4+ T cells from blood. Receptor source: a man between 18 and 29 years old with type 1 diabetes.

This clone was counted a few times. This chain joins TRBV7-6 and TRBJ2-7; a possible D gene is TRBD1 (5 bases). The germline V gene has CDR1 SGHVS and CDR2 FNYEAQ. This CDR3 contains 15 residues. Trimming cost V 2 bases and J 5 bases, with 16 bases left between them. CDR3 in amino acids: CASSLRPRDRNEQYF. DNA of the CDR3: TGTGCCAGCAGCTTACGGCCCAGGGATAGGAACGAGCAGTACTTC.

The chain couples TRBV7-9 to TRBJ1-2, with a tentative D call TRBD1 (5 bases). The CDR3 contains 15 residues. The ends were cut back, 4 bases at V and 4 bases at J, with 16 bases in the middle. Germline V lookup: CDR1 SEHNR, CDR2 FQNEAQ (reference sequence). The CDR3 DNA is TGTGCCAGCAGCTCCCTCACGGAGGGGCGCTATGGCTACACCTTC. Amino acid sequence: CASSSLTEGRYGYTF.

J is TRBJ2-5 and V is TRBV15; the D is unclear. The CDR3 extends over 15 amino acids. Trimming removed 3 bases at V and 1 base at J, with 12 bases between. The germline CDR1 and CDR2 sequences are LNHNV and YYDKDF (reference sequence). The CDR3 DNA sequence: TGTGCCACCAGCAGTACCCGGTGGTCCCAAGAGACCCAGTACTTC. It codes for CATSSTRWSQETQYF.

The table lists this clone with a few counts. The chain joins TRBV29-1 to TRBJ1-2; D is uncertain. The germline gives CDR1 SQVTM, CDR2 ANQGSEA. V lost 1 base, J lost 5 bases, and 17 bases lay in between. This CDR3 has 15 amino acids. The CDR3 loop is CSVEGPLLSNYGYTF. DNA of the CDR3: TGCAGCGTTGAAGGACCATTACTGTCGAATTATGGCTACACCTTC.

A few counts support this clone. This chain uses TRBV28 with TRBJ2-5; TRBD1 matches at 8 bases. This CDR3 has 17 residues. CDR1 and CDR2 from the germline V gene are MDHEN and SYDVKM. Losses at the gene ends were 6 bases for V and 2 bases for J; bases not matched to a gene: 14. CDR3 DNA sequence: TGTGCCAGCAGCACAATGGGGACAGGTCCGGTTCAAGAGACCCAGTACTTC. Translating gives CASSTMGTGPVQETQYF.

V is TRBV29-1 and J is TRBJ2-7; TRBD1 is a possible D gene (6 bases). CDR3 length equals 15 residues. V was pared by 7 bases and J by 1 base, with 20 bases between. CDR1 is SQVTM and CDR2 is ANQGSEA in the germline V gene. The CDR3 nucleotides are TGCAGCGCCCTACAGGGTCCCCCCGGGTCCTACGAGCAGTACTTC. Its protein is CSALQGPPGSYEQYF.

This clone turned up a few times. The chain has TRBV5-6 and TRBJ1-2; a possible D gene is TRBD1 (5 bases). V lost 5 bases and J lost 4, with 18 bases in between. CDR3 length equals 15 residues. Germline assignment: CDR1 SGHDT and CDR2 YYEEEE. The CDR3 reads CASSPRATMPYGYTF. The DNA for the CDR3 is TGTGCCAGCAGTCCCAGGGCGACTATGCCCTATGGCTACACCTTC.

The chain is built from TRBV7-9 and TRBJ1-2; D ambiguous. The V end lost 7 bases, the J end lost 3 bases, and 15 bases lay between the germline ends. The V gene's germline CDR1 is SEHNR and CDR2 FQNEAQ (reference sequence). The CDR3 length is 14 residues. CDR3 DNA: TGTGCCAGCACTGCGGGCAGGATATACTATGGCTACACCTTC. This encodes CASTAGRIYYGYTF.

This clone was found a few times. The J gene is TRBJ1-5, the V gene TRBV2; D gene uncertain. Germline assignment: CDR1 SNHLY and CDR2 FYNNEI. V was pared by 5 bases and J by 0 bases, with 11 bases between. The CDR3 has 15 residues. The CDR3 sequence is CASSLQSYSNQPQHF. CDR3 nucleotides: TGTGCCAGCAGTTTACAGAGTTATAGCAATCAGCCCCAGCATTTT.